A single T cell receptor (beta chain) is shown here with its context. The repertoire was sequenced with immunoSEQ multiplex PCR; TCRdb's copy has only in-frame clones and lacks some. The table shows 200,000 to 250,000 clones, with 70% to 85% occurring only once. Recovered status in Cohort 3 required two negative PCRs, clearance, or symptom resolution. This sample is drawn from a study of blood T cell repertoires in COVID-19. Germline V gene lookup returns CDR1 SGHRS and CDR2 YFSETQ. The CDR3 is 17 amino acids. Trimming cost V 4 bases and J 0 bases, with 18 bases left between them. The sample taken for sequencing was PBMCs or T cells enriched from blood (not recorded which). The chain recombines TRBV5-1 with TRBJ2-3; possibly TRBD2 for D (5 bases). This TCR derives from a man aged 40-55 years who had recovered from COVID-19. The CDR3 DNA follows: TGCGCCAGCAGCGGTGTAGTGAGCGGAACAAGCACAGATACGCAGTATTTT. Protein product: CASSGVVSGTSTDTQYF.